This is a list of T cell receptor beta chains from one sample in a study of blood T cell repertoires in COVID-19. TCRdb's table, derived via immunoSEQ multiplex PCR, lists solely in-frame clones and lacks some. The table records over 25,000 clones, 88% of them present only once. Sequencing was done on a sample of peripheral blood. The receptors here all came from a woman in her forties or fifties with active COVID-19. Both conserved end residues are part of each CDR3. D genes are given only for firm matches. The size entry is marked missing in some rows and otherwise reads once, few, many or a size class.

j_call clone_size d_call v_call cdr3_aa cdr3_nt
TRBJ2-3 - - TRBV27 CASSFSGDTQYF TGTGCCAGCAGTTTCTCAGGAGATACGCAGTATTTT
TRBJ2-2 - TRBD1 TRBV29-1 CSVAGTGNTGELFF TGCAGCGTGGCCGGGACAGGGAACACCGGGGAGCTGTTTTTT
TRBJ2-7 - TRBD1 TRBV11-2 CASSLNRQGFYEQYF TGTGCCAGCAGCTTAAATCGACAGGGGTTCTACGAGCAGTACTTC
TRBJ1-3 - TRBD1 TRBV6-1 CASSEVAGGRHTIYF TGTGCCAGCAGTGAAGTGGCAGGGGGGAGACACACCATATATTTT
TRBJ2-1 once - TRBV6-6 CASSYISDEQFF TGTGCCAGCAGTTACATCTCGGATGAGCAGTTCTTC
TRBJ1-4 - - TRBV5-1 CASSPAGVEAEKLFF TGCGCCAGCAGCCCCGCAGGGGTGGAAGCGGAAAAACTGTTTTTT
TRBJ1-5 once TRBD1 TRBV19 CASSKTGGDANQPQHF TGTGCCAGTAGTAAGACAGGGGGTGATGCTAATCAGCCCCAGCATTTT
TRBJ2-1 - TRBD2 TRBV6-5 CASRPPGLAANEQFF TGTGCCAGCAGACCTCCGGGACTAGCGGCCAATGAGCAGTTCTTC
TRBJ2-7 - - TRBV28 CASGGEQYF TGTGCCAGTGGAGGTGAGCAGTACTTC
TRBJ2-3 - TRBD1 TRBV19 CASSLGQGLDTQYF TGTGCCAGTAGTTTGGGACAGGGGTTGGATACGCAGTATTTT
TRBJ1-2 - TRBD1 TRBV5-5 CASSLAPGQGAGGYTF TGTGCCAGCAGCCTGGCCCCGGGACAGGGGGCGGGTGGCTACACCTTC
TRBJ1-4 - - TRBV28 CASSFSGVGNEKLFF TGTGCCAGCAGTTTTTCAGGCGTAGGAAATGAAAAACTGTTTTTT
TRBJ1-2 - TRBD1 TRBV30 CAWSTGGSYGYTF TGTGCCTGGAGTACAGGGGGGAGCTATGGCTACACCTTC
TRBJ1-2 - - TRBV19 CASSAYRVGDGYTF TGTGCCAGTAGTGCGTACAGGGTAGGCGATGGCTACACCTTC